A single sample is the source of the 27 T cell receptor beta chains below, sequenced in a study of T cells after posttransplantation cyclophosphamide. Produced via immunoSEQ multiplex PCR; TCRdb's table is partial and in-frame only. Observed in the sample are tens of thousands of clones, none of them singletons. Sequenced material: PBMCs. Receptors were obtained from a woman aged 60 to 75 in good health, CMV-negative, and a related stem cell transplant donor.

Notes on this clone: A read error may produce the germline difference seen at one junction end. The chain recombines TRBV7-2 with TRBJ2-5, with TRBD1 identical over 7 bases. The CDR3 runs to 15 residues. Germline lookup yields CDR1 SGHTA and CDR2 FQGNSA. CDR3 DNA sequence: TGTGCCAGCAGCCCTCGGGAAACAGGGGTGGGCCAAAGGGACTTC. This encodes CASSPRETGVGQRDF.

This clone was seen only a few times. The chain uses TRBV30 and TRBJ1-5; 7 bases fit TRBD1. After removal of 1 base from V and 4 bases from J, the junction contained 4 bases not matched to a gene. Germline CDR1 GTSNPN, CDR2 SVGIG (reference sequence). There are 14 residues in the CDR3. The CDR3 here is CAWSGGQTNQPQHF. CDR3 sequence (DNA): TGTGCCTGGAGTGGGGGACAGACAAATCAGCCCCAGCATTTT. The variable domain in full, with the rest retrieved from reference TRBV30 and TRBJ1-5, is SQTIHQWPATLVQPVGSPLSLECTVEGTSNPNLYWYRQAAGRGLQLLFYSVGIGQISSEVPQNLSASRPQDRQFILSSKKLLLSDSGFYLCAWSGGQTNQPQHFGDGTRLSIL.

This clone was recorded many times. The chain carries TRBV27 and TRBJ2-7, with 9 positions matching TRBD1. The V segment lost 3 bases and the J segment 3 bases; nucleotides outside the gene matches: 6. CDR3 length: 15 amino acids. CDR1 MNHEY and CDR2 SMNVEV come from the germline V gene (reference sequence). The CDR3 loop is CASSFSTGGVYEQYF. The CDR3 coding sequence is TGTGCCAGCAGTTTTTCGACAGGGGGGGTCTACGAGCAGTACTTC.

Written as DNA, the CDR3 is TGCAGCGCCGGTCAGGCCGTCGAAAACGAGCAGTACTTC. This encodes CSAGQAVENEQYF. The rearrangement uses TRBV29-1 and TRBJ2-7; D is uncertain. The V end was cut by 7 bases, the J end by 5 bases, with 18 bases between. CDR3 length: 13 amino acids. CDR1 and CDR2 (germline): SQVTM, ANQGSEA.

As DNA, the CDR3 is TGTGCCAGTAGTATCGGAGTTGTGGGGACAGGAGGCTACACCTTC. Translated: CASSIGVVGTGGYTF. V and J are TRBV19 and TRBJ1-2; TRBD1 aligns across 8 bases. This CDR3 has 15 residues. V lost 3 bases, J lost 8 bases, and 11 bases stayed unmatched. Germline values: CDR1 LNHDA, CDR2 SQIVND (reference sequence).

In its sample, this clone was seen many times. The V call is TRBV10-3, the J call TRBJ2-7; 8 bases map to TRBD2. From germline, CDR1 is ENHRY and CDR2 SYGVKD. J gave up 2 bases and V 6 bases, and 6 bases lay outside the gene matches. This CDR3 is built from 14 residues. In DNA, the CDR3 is TGTGCCATCAGGGCTAGCGGGTCTCCCTACGAGCAGTACTTC. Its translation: CAIRASGSPYEQYF.

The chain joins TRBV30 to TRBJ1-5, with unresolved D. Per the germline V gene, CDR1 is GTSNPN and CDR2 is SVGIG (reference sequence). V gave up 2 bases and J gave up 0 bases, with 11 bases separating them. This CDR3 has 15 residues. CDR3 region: CAWSRAGDSNQPQHF. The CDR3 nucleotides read TGTGCCTGGAGTAGGGCCGGGGATAGCAATCAGCCCCAGCATTTT.

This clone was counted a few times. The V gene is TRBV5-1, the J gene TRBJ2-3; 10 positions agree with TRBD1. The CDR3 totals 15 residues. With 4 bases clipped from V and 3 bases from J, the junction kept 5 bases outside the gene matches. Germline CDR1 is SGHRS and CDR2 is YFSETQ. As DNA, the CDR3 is TGCGCCAGCAGCCAGACAGGGGGCATGACAGATACGCAGTATTTT. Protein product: CASSQTGGMTDTQYF.

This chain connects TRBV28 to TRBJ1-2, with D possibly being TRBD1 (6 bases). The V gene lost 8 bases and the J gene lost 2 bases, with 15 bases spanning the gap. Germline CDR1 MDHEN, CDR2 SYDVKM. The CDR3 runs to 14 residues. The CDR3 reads CASLMGGRNYGYTF. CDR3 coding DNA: TGTGCCAGCCTCATGGGGGGGCGGAACTATGGCTACACCTTC.

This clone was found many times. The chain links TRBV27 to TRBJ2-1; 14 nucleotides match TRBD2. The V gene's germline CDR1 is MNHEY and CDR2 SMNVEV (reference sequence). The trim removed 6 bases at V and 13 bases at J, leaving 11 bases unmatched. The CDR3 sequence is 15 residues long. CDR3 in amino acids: CASSPLTSGGAPQFF. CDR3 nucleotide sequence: TGTGCCAGCAGCCCCTTGACTAGCGGGGGGGCACCTCAGTTCTTC.

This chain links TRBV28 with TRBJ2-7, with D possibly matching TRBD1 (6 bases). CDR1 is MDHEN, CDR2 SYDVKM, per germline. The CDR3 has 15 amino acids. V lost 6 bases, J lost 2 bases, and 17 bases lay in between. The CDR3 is CASSSPQGGTYEQYF. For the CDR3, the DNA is TGTGCCAGCAGCTCCCCACAGGGTGGGACCTACGAGCAGTACTTC.

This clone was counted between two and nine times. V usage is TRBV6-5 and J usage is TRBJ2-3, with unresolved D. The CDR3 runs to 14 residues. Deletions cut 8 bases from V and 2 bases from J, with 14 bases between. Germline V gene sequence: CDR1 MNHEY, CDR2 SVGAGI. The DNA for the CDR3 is TGTGCCAGCGGGCTCGGAATTGACACAGATACGCAGTATTTT. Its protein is CASGLGIDTDTQYF.

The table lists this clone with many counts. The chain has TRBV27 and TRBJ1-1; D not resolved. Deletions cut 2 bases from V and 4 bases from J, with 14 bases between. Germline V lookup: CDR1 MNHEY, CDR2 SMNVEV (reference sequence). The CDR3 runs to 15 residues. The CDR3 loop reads CASSLIDKAPTEAFF. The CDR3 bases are TGTGCCAGCAGTTTAATTGACAAGGCCCCCACTGAAGCTTTCTTT.

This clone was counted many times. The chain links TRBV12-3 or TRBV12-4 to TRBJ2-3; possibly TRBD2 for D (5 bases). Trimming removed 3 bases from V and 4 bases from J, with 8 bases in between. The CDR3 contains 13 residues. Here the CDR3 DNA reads TGTGCCAGCAGTTTTACTAGTTCAGATACGCAGTATTTT. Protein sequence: CASSFTSSDTQYF.

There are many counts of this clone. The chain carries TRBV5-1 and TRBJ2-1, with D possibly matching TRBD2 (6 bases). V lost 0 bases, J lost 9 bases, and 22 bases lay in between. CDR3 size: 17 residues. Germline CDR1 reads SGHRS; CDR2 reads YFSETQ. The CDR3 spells CASSLDAGPVRGVEQFF. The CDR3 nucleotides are TGCGCCAGCAGCTTGGATGCAGGACCCGTCCGCGGGGTTGAGCAGTTCTTC.

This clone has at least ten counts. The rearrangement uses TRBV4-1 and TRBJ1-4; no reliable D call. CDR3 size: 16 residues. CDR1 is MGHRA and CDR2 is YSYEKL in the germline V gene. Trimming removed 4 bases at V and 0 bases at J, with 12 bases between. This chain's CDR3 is CASSRLAQATNEKLFF. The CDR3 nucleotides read TGCGCCAGCAGCCGATTGGCCCAAGCAACTAATGAAAAACTGTTTTTT.

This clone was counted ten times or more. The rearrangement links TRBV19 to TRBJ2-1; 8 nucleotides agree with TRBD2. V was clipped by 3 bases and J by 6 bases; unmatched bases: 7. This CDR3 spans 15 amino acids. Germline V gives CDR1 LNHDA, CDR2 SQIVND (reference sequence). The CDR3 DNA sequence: TGTGCCAGTAGTATCGACGGGGGGGCCTCCAATGAGCAGTTCTTC. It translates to CASSIDGGASNEQFF.

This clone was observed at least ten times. Here the CDR3 reads CASSLRSTDTQYF. CDR3 nucleotides: TGTGCCAGCAGCCTTCGGAGCACAGATACGCAGTATTTT. V usage is TRBV27 and J usage is TRBJ2-3; D ambiguous. Germline V gene data show CDR1 as MNHEY and CDR2 as SMNVEV (reference sequence). The CDR3 totals 13 residues. V was trimmed by 6 bases and J by 0 bases, leaving 7 bases between them.

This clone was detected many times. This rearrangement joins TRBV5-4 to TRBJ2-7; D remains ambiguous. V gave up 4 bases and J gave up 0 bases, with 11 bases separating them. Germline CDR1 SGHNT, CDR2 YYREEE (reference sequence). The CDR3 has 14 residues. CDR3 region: CASSADTFSYEQYF. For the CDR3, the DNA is TGTGCCAGCAGCGCAGACACCTTCTCCTACGAGCAGTACTTC.

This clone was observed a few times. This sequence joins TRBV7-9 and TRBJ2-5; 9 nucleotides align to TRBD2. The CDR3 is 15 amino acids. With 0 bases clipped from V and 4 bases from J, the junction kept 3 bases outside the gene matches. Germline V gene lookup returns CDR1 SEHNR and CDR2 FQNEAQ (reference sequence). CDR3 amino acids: CASSLASGGRETQYF. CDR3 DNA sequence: TGTGCCAGCAGCTTAGCTAGCGGGGGTCGAGAGACCCAGTACTTC.

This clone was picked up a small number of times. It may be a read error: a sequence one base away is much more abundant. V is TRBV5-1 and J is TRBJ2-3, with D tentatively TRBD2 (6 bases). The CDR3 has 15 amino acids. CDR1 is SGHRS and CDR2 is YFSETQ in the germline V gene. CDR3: CVSSPGTSSTDTQYF. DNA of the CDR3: TGCGTCAGCAGCCCGGGGACTTCTAGCACAGATACGCAGTATTTT.

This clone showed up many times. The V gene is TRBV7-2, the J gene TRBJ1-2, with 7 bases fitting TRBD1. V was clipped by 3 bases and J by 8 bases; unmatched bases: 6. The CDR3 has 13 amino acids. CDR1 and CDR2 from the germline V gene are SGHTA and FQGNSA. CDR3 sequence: CASSLNRGRGYTF. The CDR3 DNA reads TGTGCCAGCAGCTTGAACAGGGGCCGGGGCTACACCTTC.

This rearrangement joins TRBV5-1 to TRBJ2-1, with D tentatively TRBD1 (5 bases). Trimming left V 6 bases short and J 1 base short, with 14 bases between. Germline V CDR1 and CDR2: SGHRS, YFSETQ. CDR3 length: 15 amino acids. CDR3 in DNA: TGCGCCAGCAAAAAGGGGTACCGATCCTACAATGAGCAGTTCTTC. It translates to CASKKGYRSYNEQFF.

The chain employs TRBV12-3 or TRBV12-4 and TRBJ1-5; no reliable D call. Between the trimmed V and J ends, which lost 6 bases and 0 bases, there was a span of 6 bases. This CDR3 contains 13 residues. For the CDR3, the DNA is TGTGCCAGCAGCAGGAATAGCAATCAGCCCCAGCATTTT. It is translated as CASSRNSNQPQHF.

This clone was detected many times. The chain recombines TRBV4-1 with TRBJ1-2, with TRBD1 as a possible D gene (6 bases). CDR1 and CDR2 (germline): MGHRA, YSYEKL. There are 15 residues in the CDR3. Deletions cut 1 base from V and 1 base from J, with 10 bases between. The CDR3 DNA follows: TGCGCCAGCAGCCAAGGAGGGGGTGGTAACTATGGCTACACCTTC. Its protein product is CASSQGGGGNYGYTF.

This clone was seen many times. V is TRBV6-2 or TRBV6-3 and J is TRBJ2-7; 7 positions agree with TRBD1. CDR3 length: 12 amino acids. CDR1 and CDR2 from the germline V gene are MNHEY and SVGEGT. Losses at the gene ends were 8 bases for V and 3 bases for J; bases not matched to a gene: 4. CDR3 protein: CASRDSYYEQYF. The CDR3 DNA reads TGTGCCAGCCGGGACAGTTACTACGAGCAGTACTTC.

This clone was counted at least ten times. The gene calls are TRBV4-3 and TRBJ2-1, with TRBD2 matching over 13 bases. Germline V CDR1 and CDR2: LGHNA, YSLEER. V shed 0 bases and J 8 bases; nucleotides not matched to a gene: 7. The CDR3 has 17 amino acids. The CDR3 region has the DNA TGCGCCAGCAGCCAAGACGGGGGACTAGCGGGGATCGATGAGCAGTTCTTC. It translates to CASSQDGGLAGIDEQFF.